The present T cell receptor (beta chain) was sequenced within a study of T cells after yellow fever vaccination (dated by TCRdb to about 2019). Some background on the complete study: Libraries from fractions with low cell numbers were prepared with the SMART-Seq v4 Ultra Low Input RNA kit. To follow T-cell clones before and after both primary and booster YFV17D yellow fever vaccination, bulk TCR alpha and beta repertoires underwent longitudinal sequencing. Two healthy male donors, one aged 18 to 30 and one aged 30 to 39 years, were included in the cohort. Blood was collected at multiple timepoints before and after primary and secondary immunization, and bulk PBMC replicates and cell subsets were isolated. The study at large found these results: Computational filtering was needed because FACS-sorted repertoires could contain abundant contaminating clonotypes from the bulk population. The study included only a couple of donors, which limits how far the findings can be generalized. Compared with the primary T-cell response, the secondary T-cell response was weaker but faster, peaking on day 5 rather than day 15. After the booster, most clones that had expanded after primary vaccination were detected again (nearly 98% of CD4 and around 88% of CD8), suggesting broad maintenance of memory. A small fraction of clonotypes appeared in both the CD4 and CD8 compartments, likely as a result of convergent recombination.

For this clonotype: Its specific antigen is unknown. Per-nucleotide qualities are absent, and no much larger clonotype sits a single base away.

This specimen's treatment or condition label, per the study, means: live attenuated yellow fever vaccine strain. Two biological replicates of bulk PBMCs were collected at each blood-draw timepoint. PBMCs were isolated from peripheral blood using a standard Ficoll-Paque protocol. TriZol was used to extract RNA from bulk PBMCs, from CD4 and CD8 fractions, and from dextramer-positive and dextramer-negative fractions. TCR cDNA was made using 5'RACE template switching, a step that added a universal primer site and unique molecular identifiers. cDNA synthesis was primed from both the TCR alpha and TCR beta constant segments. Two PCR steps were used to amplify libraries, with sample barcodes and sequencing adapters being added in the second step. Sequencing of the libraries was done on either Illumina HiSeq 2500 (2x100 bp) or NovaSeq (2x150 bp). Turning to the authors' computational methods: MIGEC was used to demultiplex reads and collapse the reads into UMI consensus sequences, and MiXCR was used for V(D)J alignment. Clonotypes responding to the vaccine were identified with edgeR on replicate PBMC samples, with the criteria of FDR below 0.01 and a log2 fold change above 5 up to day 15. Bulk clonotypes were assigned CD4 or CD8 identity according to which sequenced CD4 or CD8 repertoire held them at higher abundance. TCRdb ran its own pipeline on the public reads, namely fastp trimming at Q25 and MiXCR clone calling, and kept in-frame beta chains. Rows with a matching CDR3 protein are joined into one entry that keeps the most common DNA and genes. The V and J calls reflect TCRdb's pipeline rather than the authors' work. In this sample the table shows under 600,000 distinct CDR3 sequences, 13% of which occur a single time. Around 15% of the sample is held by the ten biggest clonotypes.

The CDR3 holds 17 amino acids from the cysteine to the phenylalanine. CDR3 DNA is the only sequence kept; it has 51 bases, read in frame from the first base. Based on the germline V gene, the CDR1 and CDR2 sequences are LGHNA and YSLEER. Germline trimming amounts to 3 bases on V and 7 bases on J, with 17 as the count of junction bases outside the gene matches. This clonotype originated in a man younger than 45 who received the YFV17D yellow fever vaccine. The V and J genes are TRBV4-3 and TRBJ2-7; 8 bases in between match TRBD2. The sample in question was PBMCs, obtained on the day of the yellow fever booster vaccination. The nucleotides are TGCGCCAGCAGCCAGGGCGAGCAGCGGGAGTTTATTTGGGAGCAGTACTTC. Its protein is CASSQGEQREFIWEQYF.